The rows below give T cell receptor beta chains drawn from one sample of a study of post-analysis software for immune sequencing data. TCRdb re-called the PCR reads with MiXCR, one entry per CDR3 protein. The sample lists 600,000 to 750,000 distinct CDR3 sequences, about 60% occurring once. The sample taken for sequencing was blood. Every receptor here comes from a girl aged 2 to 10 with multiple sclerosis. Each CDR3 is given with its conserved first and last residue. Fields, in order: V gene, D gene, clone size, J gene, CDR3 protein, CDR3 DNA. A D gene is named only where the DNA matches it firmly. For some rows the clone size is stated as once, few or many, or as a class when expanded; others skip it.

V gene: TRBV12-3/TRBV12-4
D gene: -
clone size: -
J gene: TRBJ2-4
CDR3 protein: CASSGRKYIQYF
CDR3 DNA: TGTGCCAGCAGCGGACGGAAATACATTCAGTACTTC

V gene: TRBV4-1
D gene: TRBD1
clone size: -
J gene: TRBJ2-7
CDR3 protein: CASSQAGGSGVSYEQYF
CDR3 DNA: TGCGCCAGCAGCCAAGCAGGGGGCTCAGGTGTCTCCTACGAGCAGTACTTC

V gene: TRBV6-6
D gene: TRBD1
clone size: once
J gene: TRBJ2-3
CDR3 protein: CASRGRQGNTDTQYF
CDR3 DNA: TGTGCCAGCAGGGGGCGACAGGGTAACACAGATACGCAGTATTTT

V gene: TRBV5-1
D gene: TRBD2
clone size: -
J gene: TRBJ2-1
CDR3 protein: CASSFSGATYNEQFF
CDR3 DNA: TGCGCCAGCAGCTTTAGCGGGGCGACCTACAATGAGCAGTTCTTC

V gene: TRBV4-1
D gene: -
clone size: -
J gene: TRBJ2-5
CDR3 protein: CASSQDGQYLETQYF
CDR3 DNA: TGCGCCAGCAGCCAAGATGGGCAGTACTTGGAGACCCAGTACTTC

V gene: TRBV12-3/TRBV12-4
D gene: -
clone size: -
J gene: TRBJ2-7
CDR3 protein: CASSPTPGSSYEQYF
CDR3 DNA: TGTGCCAGCAGCCCTACCCCAGGGAGCTCCTACGAGCAGTACTTC

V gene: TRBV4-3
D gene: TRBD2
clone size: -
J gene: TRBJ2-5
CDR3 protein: CASSRSGGGDETQYF
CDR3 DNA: TGCGCCAGCAGCCGGAGCGGGGGGGGAGATGAGACCCAGTACTTC

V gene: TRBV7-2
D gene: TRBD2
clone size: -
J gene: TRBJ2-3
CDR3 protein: CASSSLAGGELSTQYF
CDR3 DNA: TGTGCCAGCAGCTCCTTAGCGGGGGGCGAACTATCCACGCAGTATTTT

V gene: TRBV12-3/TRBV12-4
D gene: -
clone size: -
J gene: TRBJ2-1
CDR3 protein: CASSKPRQANNEQFF
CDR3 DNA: TGTGCCAGCAGTAAACCTAGACAGGCTAACAATGAGCAGTTCTTC

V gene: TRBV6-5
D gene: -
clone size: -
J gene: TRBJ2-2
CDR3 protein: CASSLGRGSGELFF
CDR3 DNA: TGTGCCAGCAGTCTGGGTCGGGGTTCCGGGGAGCTGTTTTTT

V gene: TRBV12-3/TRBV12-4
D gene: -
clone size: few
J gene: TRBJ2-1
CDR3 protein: CASSLDRVRGNEQFF
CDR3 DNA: TGTGCCAGCAGTTTAGACAGGGTCAGGGGCAATGAGCAGTTCTTC

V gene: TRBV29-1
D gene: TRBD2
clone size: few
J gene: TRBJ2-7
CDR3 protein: CSVLLAVSYEQYF
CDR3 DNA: TGCAGCGTCCTACTAGCGGTCTCCTACGAGCAGTACTTC

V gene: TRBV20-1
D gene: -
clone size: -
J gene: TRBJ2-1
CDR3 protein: CSAGEGLGNEQFF
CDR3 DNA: TGCAGTGCTGGAGAGGGGCTAGGGAATGAGCAGTTCTTC

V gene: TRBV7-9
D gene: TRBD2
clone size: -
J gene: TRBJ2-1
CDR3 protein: CASSPRGGEGWSNEQFF
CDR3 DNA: TGTGCCAGCAGCCCCCGGGGGGGGGAGGGTTGGAGCAATGAGCAGTTCTTC

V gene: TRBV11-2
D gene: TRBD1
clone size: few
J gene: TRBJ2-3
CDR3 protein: CASSLDSRDRGFTDTQYF
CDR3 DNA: TGTGCCAGCAGCTTAGATTCTCGGGACAGGGGGTTCACAGATACGCAGTATTTT

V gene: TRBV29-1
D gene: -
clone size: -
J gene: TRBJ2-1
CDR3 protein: CSVDTRAVNEQFF
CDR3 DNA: TGCAGCGTTGACACACGGGCAGTAAATGAGCAGTTCTTC

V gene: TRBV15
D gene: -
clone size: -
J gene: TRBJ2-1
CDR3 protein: CATSRDHVYNEQFF
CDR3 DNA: TGTGCCACCAGCAGAGATCACGTCTACAATGAGCAGTTCTTC

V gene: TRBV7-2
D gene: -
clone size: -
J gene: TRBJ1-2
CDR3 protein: CASSQHYGYTF
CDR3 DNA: TGTGCCAGCAGCCAGCACTATGGCTACACCTTC

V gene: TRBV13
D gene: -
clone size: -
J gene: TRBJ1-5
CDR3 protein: CASSLGGSANQPQHF
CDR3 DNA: TGTGCCAGCAGCTTAGGAGGCAGCGCCAATCAGCCCCAGCATTTT

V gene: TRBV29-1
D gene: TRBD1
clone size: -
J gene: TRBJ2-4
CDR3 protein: CSVEGDSLAKNIQYF
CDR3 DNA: TGCAGCGTTGAGGGGGACAGCCTAGCCAAAAACATTCAGTACTTC

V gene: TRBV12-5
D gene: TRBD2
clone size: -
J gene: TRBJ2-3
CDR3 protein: CASGPQGLAGEEDTQYF
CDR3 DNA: TGTGCTAGTGGTCCCCAAGGGCTAGCGGGAGAGGAAGATACGCAGTATTTT

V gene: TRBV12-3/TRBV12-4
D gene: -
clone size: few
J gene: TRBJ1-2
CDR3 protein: CASSLASSIYGYTF
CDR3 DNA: TGTGCCAGCAGTTTAGCCTCATCTATCTATGGCTACACCTTC

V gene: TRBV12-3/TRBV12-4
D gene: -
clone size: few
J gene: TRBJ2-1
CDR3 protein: CASSSASLSSYNEQFF
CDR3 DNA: TGTGCCAGCAGTTCGGCTTCACTTAGCTCCTACAATGAGCAGTTCTTC

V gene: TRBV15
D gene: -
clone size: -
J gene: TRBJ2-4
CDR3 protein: CAASRGKGERYF
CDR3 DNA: TGTGCCGCCAGCAGAGGCAAAGGGGAACGGTACTTC

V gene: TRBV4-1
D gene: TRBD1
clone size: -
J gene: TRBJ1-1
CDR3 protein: CASSHRDRRMNTEAFF
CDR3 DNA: TGCGCCAGCAGCCATCGGGACAGGCGCATGAACACTGAAGCTTTCTTT

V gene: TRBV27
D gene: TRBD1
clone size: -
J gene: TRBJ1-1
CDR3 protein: CASSAEPGQEGKGTEAFF
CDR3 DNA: TGTGCCAGCAGTGCTGAACCGGGACAGGAAGGGAAAGGCACTGAAGCTTTCTTT

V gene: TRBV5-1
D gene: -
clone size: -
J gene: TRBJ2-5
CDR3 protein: CASASRYPGDLETQYF
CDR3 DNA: TGCGCCAGCGCATCGAGATACCCAGGGGATTTAGAGACCCAGTACTTC

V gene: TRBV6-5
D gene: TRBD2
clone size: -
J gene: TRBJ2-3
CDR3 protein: CASSSGGGHTDTQYF
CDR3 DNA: TGTGCCAGCAGTTCCGGCGGGGGGCACACAGATACGCAGTATTTT

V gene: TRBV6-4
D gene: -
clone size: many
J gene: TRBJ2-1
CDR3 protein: CASSESDQYNEQFF
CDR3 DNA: TGTGCCAGCAGTGAGTCAGACCAATACAATGAGCAGTTCTTC

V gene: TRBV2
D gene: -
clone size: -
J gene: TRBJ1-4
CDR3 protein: CASSPRTASNEKLFF
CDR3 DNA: TGTGCCAGCAGTCCCCGGACGGCTTCTAATGAAAAACTGTTTTTT

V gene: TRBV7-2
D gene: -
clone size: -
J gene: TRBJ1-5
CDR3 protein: CASSLERQSNQPQHF
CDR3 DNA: TGTGCCAGCAGCTTAGAGAGACAGAGCAATCAGCCCCAGCATTTT

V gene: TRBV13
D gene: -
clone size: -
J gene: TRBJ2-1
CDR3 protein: CASSLEGIGDEQFF
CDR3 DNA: TGTGCCAGCAGCTTAGAGGGGATAGGGGATGAGCAGTTCTTC

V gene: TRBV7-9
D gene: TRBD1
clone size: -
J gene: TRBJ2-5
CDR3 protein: CASSFGTVLQETQYF
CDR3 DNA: TGTGCCAGCAGCTTCGGGACAGTGCTCCAAGAGACCCAGTACTTC

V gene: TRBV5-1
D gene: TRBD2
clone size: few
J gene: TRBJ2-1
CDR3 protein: CASTLGLAGASSYNEQFF
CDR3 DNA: TGCGCCAGCACCCTGGGACTAGCGGGGGCTAGCTCCTACAATGAGCAGTTCTTC

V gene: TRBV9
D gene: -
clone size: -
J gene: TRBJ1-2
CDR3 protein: CASSYRDGGSRDGYTF
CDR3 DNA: TGTGCCAGCAGTTACCGGGACGGCGGCTCAAGGGATGGCTACACCTTC

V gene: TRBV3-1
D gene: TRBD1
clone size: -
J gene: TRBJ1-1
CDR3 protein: CASSQAGQGLMNTEAFF
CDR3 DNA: TGTGCCAGCAGCCAAGCGGGACAGGGGCTTATGAACACTGAAGCTTTCTTT